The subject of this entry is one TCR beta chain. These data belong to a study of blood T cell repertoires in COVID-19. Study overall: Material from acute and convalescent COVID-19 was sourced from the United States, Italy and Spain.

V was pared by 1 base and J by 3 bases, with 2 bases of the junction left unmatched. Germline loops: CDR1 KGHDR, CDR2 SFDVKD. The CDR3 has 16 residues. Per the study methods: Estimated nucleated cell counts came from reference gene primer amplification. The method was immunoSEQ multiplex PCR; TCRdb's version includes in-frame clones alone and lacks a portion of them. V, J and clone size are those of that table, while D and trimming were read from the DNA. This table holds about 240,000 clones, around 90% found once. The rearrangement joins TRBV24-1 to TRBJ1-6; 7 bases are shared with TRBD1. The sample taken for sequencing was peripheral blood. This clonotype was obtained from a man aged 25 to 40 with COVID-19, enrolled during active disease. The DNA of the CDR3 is TGTGCCACCAGTGATTTCAGGACAGGCTATAATTCACCCCTCCACTTT. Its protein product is CATSDFRTGYNSPLHF.